The 17 T cell receptor beta chains below all came from one sample that was sequenced in a study of T-cell memory formation after mild COVID-19. TCRdb independently ran MiXCR on the 5' RACE reads; one entry per CDR3 protein. The table lists about 340,000 distinct CDR3 sequences, roughly 14% of them singletons. Sequencing was carried out using PBMCs or a T cell subset sorted from them (not recorded which). These receptors originate from a man younger than 30 who had mild COVID-19 (a few samples of this study predate the infection). Cell type and time point are not known.

This chain connects TRBV5-1 to TRBJ1-3; D might be TRBD1 (6 bases). The CDR3 covers 15 residues. Between the trimmed V and J ends, which lost 0 bases and 3 bases, there was a span of 10 bases. Germline lookup yields CDR1 SGHRS and CDR2 YFSETQ. In DNA form, the CDR3 reads TGCGCCAGCAGCTTGGCCGCGGGACATGGAAACACCATATATTTT. Translated, it gives CASSLAAGHGNTIYF.

The CDR3 region is CAISLQGVTDTQYF. In DNA, the CDR3 is TGTGCCATCAGTCTACAAGGGGTCACAGATACGCAGTATTTT. This rearrangement joins TRBV10-3 to TRBJ2-3, with TRBD1 as a possible D gene (5 bases). The germline CDR1 and CDR2 sequences are ENHRY and SYGVKD. With 5 bases removed from V and 2 bases from J, the gap between germline ends came to 11 bases. The CDR3 is 14 residues long.

This clonotype was detected a few times. The chain couples TRBV6-5 to TRBJ2-7; 7 bases match TRBD1. V was clipped by 6 bases and J by 0 bases; unmatched bases: 5. The CDR3 spans 14 residues. Germline loops: CDR1 MNHEY, CDR2 SVGAGI. As DNA, the CDR3 is TGTGCCAGCAGCGCGGACAGGAGCTCCTACGAGCAGTACTTC. Translated, it gives CASSADRSSYEQYF.

The genes are TRBV14 and TRBJ2-3; 7 bases are shared with TRBD1. The length of the CDR3 is 15 residues. CDR1 and CDR2 from the germline V gene are SGHDN and FVKESK. The V segment lost 5 bases and the J segment 5 bases; nucleotides outside the gene matches: 10. CDR3 sequence: CASSAGQVWGDTQYF. The CDR3, as DNA: TGTGCCAGCAGCGCCGGACAGGTCTGGGGAGATACGCAGTATTTT.

This clonotype was observed a few times. This rearrangement joins TRBV7-9 to TRBJ1-1; D call uncertain. The V and J ends lost 1 base and 2 bases respectively, with 8 bases between them. The germline gives CDR1 SEHNR, CDR2 FQNEAQ (reference sequence). This CDR3 has 14 residues. CDR3 bases: TGTGCCAGCAGCTTAGTCAGCAGCAACACTGAAGCTTTCTTT. Translated, it gives CASSLVSSNTEAFF.

V usage is TRBV10-3 and J usage is TRBJ1-5, with D uncertain. Trimming removed 0 bases at V and 5 bases at J, with 8 bases between. The CDR3 extends over 14 amino acids. Germline lookup yields CDR1 ENHRY and CDR2 SYGVKD. CDR3 residues: CAISESSRYQPQHF. CDR3 DNA sequence: TGTGCCATCAGTGAGTCTTCGCGGTATCAGCCCCAGCATTTT.

The V call is TRBV18, the J call TRBJ2-2, with no clear D. The V gene lost 3 bases and the J gene lost 5 bases, with 13 bases spanning the gap. This CDR3 comprises 15 residues. The germline V gene has CDR1 KGHSH and CDR2 LQKENI. The chain's CDR3 is CASSPNQVRTGELFF. The DNA of the CDR3 is TGTGCCAGCTCACCCAACCAGGTTCGAACCGGGGAGCTGTTTTTT. The entire variable domain, with the rest obtained from reference TRBV18 and TRBJ2-2, is as follows: NAGVMQNPRHLVRRRGQEARLRCSPMKGHSHVYWYRQLPEEGLKFMVYLQKENIIDESGMPKERFSAEFPKEGPSILRIQQVVRGDSAAYFCASSPNQVRTGELFFGEGSRLTVL.

J is TRBJ1-2 and V is TRBV28; maybe TRBD1 (5 bases). The CDR3 has 13 amino acids. Between the trimmed V and J ends, which lost 5 bases and 8 bases, there was a span of 15 bases. Looked up from germline, CDR1 is MDHEN and CDR2 is SYDVKM. The CDR3 sequence: CASSARGFGGYTF. The CDR3 DNA reads TGTGCCAGCAGTGCGAGGGGTTTTGGAGGCTACACCTTC.

CDR3 sequence reads: CASSRAVIPEAFF. Here the CDR3 DNA reads TGTGCCAGCAGCAGAGCCGTTATCCCTGAAGCTTTCTTT. The rearrangement links TRBV7-9 to TRBJ1-1, with D hard to call. Trimming cost V 5 bases and J 6 bases, with 13 bases left between them. Germline CDR1 SEHNR, CDR2 FQNEAQ (reference sequence). The CDR3 runs 13 residues.

The table lists this clonotype with many counts. The rearrangement links TRBV7-2 to TRBJ2-2; a possible D gene is TRBD2 (5 bases). The CDR3 length is 15 residues. Trimming stripped 5 bases from V and 1 base from J, with 11 bases between. Germline V gene sequence: CDR1 SGHTA, CDR2 FQGNSA. In DNA form, the CDR3 reads TGTGCCAGCAGCAGAGGGCCAGGGAACACCGGGGAGCTGTTTTTT. This encodes CASSRGPGNTGELFF.

The sample holds a few counts of this clonotype. The V gene is TRBV7-2, the J gene TRBJ2-2, with D unresolved. CDR1 and CDR2 (germline): SGHTA, FQGNSA. With 1 base removed from V and 1 base from J, the gap between germline ends came to 7 bases. The length of the CDR3 is 15 residues. CDR3 coding DNA: TGTGCCAGCAGCTTAGTTCTGGGGAACACCGGGGAGCTGTTTTTT. Encoded protein: CASSLVLGNTGELFF.

There are a few counts of this clonotype. The chain recombines TRBV1 with TRBJ2-5; TRBD2 is the table's D call, not checked against the DNA. TRBV1 is noted as a pseudogene. This CDR3 comprises 15 residues. CDR3 residues: CTSSQKEEGYRTQYF. DNA for the CDR3: TGCACCAGCAGTCAGAAGGAGGAGGGGTACAGGACCCAGTACTTC.

The sample holds a few counts of this clonotype. The chain has TRBV6-1 and TRBJ1-1; D is ambiguous. V was trimmed by 8 bases and J by 2 bases, leaving 12 bases between them. This CDR3 region has 13 residues. From germline, CDR1 is MNHNS and CDR2 SASEGT. The CDR3 DNA reads TGTGCCAGCGCGTTTCGAGGCAACACTGAAGCTTTCTTT. Translation gives CASAFRGNTEAFF.

V is TRBV5-1 and J is TRBJ2-2; 13 nucleotides line up with TRBD2. The germline V gene encodes CDR1 SGHRS and CDR2 YFSETQ. Trimming removed 9 bases from V and 3 bases from J; junction bases left unmatched: 5. This CDR3 comprises 15 residues. CDR3 protein: CATRLAGGHTGELFF. The CDR3 coding sequence is TGCGCCACCCGACTAGCGGGGGGCCACACCGGGGAGCTGTTTTTT.

This clonotype was picked up a small number of times. The chain employs TRBV20-1 and TRBJ2-3, with 7 bases fitting TRBD1. The CDR3 extends over 15 amino acids. Germline V gene lookup returns CDR1 DFQATT and CDR2 SNEGSKA (reference sequence). V shed 1 base, J shed 1 base, and the junction held 5 bases outside the gene matches. CDR3 nucleotides: TGCAGTGCTAGAGCCCGACAGGGAGGCACAGATACGCAGTATTTT. Its translation is CSARARQGGTDTQYF.

This clonotype was seen more than once but under ten times. V is TRBV12-3 or TRBV12-4 and J is TRBJ2-3; D might be TRBD2 (6 bases). Deletions cut 3 bases from V and 1 base from J, with 11 bases between. The CDR3 loop spans 15 amino acids. The chain's CDR3 is CASSFYPGGTDTQYF. The CDR3 region has the DNA TGTGCCAGCAGTTTCTACCCGGGGGGCACAGATACGCAGTATTTT.

This chain joins TRBV4-1 and TRBJ2-5, with a possible D match to TRBD2 (5 bases). Per germline, CDR1 MGHRA and CDR2 YSYEKL. The CDR3 length is 15 residues. V shed 0 bases and J shed 3 bases, with 11 bases lying between them. The CDR3 loop reads CASSQDAGWKETQYF. In nucleotides, the CDR3 is TGCGCCAGCAGCCAAGACGCGGGTTGGAAAGAGACCCAGTACTTC.